This entry lists 8 T cell receptor beta chains sequenced from one sample in a study of T cells in Graves' hyperthyroidism and ophthalmopathy. RNA transcripts gave rise to amplified TCR beta CDR3 regions. The primer set for the first-round RT-PCR of the TCR CDR3 was HTBI. TCRdb used MiXCR to reprocess the multiplex PCR reads, holding one entry per CDR3 protein. Of a few hundred thousand distinct CDR3 sequences in the sample, roughly 15% are singletons; the top ten hold approximately 14%. The sample was blood. The receptors shown here come from a woman aged 40 to 50 with Graves' hyperthyroidism.

This clonotype occurred a few times. The chain couples TRBV4-1 to TRBJ1-1; D perhaps matches TRBD1 (5 bases). CDR1 is MGHRA and CDR2 is YSYEKL in the germline V gene. Trimming left V 2 bases short and J 11 bases short, with 24 bases between. The CDR3 totals 16 residues. CDR3 in DNA: TGCGCCAGCAGCCAAATTCAGGCTATCACCGGGACTGTGGCTTTCTTT. Its protein is CASSQIQAITGTVAFF.

In its sample, this clonotype was seen many times. The chain recombines TRBV2 with TRBJ1-5; D unclear. From germline, CDR1 is SNHLY and CDR2 FYNNEI. Deletions cut 1 base from V and 0 bases from J, with 7 bases between. The CDR3 extends over 15 amino acids. The CDR3 DNA sequence: TGTGCCAGCAGTGAAGTAATAAATAGCAATCAGCCCCAGCATTTT. Residues: CASSEVINSNQPQHF.

This clonotype was found once. The rearrangement uses TRBV12-3 or TRBV12-4 and TRBJ2-3, with 15 bases matching TRBD2. The CDR3 runs to 20 residues. V trimming: 4 bases; J trimming: 2 bases; junction bases outside the gene matches: 13. The CDR3 reads CASSSRTSGRVLGYTDTQYF. DNA of the CDR3: TGTGCCAGCAGTTCAAGGACTAGCGGGAGGGTCCTGGGCTACACAGATACGCAGTATTTT.

This clonotype was found many times. V usage is TRBV11-2 and J usage is TRBJ1-4; the D gene is possibly TRBD1 (5 bases). Germline V gives CDR1 SGHAT, CDR2 FQNNGV. CDR3 length equals 15 residues. V lost 4 bases to trimming and J lost 4 bases, with 13 bases between them. The CDR3 nucleotides are TGTGCCAGCAGCTCCTCCGGGACCCATAATGAAAAACTGTTTTTT. Its protein product is CASSSSGTHNEKLFF.

The chain recombines TRBV13 with TRBJ2-7; TRBD1 aligns across 8 bases. CDR3 size: 14 residues. Per the germline V gene, CDR1 is PRHDT and CDR2 is FYEKMQ (reference sequence). V was clipped by 6 bases and J by 2 bases; unmatched bases: 6. The CDR3 here is CASRSQGAPYEQYF. The CDR3 bases are TGTGCCAGCAGATCCCAGGGGGCCCCCTACGAGCAGTACTTC.

This chain joins TRBV7-8 and TRBJ1-2; a weak D match, TRBD1 (5 bases). CDR1 is SGHVS and CDR2 is FQNEAQ in the germline V gene. This CDR3 contains 13 residues. Trimming removed 1 base from V and 8 bases from J, with 11 bases in between. CDR3 DNA sequence: TGTGCCAGCAGCTTAGACAGGTCGGGGGGCTACACCTTC. Residues: CASSLDRSGGYTF. Variable domain in full (rest from reference TRBV7-8 and TRBJ1-2): GAGVSQSPRYKVAKRGQDVALRCDPISGHVSLFWYQQALGQGPEFLTYFQNEAQLDKSGLPSDRFFAERPEGSVSTLKIQRTQQEDSAVYLCASSLDRSGGYTFGSGTRLTVV.

This clonotype was counted many times. The chain couples TRBV7-8 to TRBJ2-7; perhaps D is TRBD1 or TRBD2 (5 bases each). This CDR3 spans 17 amino acids. In germline, CDR1 is SGHVS, CDR2 FQNEAQ. Trimming pared 5 bases from V and 9 bases from J, leaving 29 bases between. The CDR3 spells CASSPRTGSRTMRGQYF. CDR3 bases: TGTGCCAGCAGCCCCCGAACAGGTTCGCGGACCATGAGGGGGCAGTACTTC.

There are many counts of this clonotype. This chain connects TRBV7-8 to TRBJ2-3, with TRBD2 matching 12 bases. There are 20 residues in the CDR3. Losses at the gene ends were 0 bases for V and 2 bases for J; bases not matched to a gene: 12. Germline V gene lookup returns CDR1 SGHVS and CDR2 FQNEAQ. The CDR3 DNA reads TGTGCCAGCAGCTTAGCGCCGGGACTAGCGGGCCTCAATTTCACAGATACGCAGTATTTT. It yields the protein CASSLAPGLAGLNFTDTQYF. Together with reference TRBV7-8 and TRBJ2-3, the CDR3 gives the full variable domain: GAGVSQSPRYKVAKRGQDVALRCDPISGHVSLFWYQQALGQGPEFLTYFQNEAQLDKSGLPSDRFFAERPEGSVSTLKIQRTQQEDSAVYLCASSLAPGLAGLNFTDTQYFGPGTRLTVL.